The 3 T cell receptor beta chains below all came from one sample that was sequenced in a study of cytomegalovirus exposure and HLA in healthy donors. The primer mix had 60 Vbeta and 13 Jbeta primers. The repertoire was sequenced with immunoSEQ multiplex PCR; TCRdb's copy has only in-frame clones and lacks some. Its table records around 210,000 clones. The material sequenced was PBMCs. These receptors originate from a woman younger than 45 in good health and CMV-seropositive.

V gene TRBV14 combines with J gene TRBJ2-7; tentative D call: TRBD1 (5 bases). Germline loops: CDR1 SGHDN, CDR2 FVKESK. The CDR3 is made up of 12 amino acids. V was pared by 3 bases and J by 5 bases, with 8 bases between. In DNA form, the CDR3 reads TGTGCCAGCAGCCATGTAGGGGACGAGCAGTACTTC. The encoded protein is CASSHVGDEQYF.

This chain joins TRBV29-1 and TRBJ2-2; perhaps TRBD2 as D (5 bases). Germline V gives CDR1 SQVTM, CDR2 ANQGSEA. Trimming took 5 bases from V and 0 from J, leaving 10 bases between them. This CDR3 is built from 14 residues. In DNA, the CDR3 is TGCAGCGTTCGGGGTCACACGAACACCGGGGAGCTGTTTTTT. Its protein product is CSVRGHTNTGELFF.

V gene TRBV10-3 combines with J gene TRBJ1-6; TRBD1 aligns across 7 bases. This CDR3 has 17 residues. V lost 3 bases and J lost 5; bases outside the gene matches: 10. Germline CDR1 reads ENHRY; CDR2 reads SYGVKD. This CDR3 is CAISDPSSGTDNSPLHF. CDR3 bases: TGTGCCATCAGTGACCCGTCCTCCGGGACAGATAATTCACCCCTCCACTTT.